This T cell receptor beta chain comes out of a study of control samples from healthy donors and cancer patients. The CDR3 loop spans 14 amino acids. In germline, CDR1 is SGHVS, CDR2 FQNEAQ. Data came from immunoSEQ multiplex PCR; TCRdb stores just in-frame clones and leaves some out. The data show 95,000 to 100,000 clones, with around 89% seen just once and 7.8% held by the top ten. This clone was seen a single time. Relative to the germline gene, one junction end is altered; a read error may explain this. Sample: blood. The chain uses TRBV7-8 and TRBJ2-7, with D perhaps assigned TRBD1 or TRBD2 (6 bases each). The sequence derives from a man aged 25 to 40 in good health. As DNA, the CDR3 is TGTGCCAGCAGCTTAGGGGGGGCTAGACCCAAGATGAATTTC. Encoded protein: CASSLGGARPKMNF.